The next 28 T cell receptor beta chains were all read from a single sample in a study of CD8+CD57+ T cells in acquired aplastic anemia. Patients selected for sequencing had displayed CD8+CD57+ cell expansion by flow cytometry. Genomic DNA was employed as the template in profiling TCR beta VDJ and CDR3. TCRdb redid the calling of the reads with MiXCR, one entry per CDR3 protein. The sample has around 200,000 distinct CDR3 sequences; approximately 50% are singletons. Sequenced sample: sorted CD4+, CD8+, or CD8+CD57+ T cells (not recorded which) from PBMCs. These TCRs come from a human donor with aplastic anemia.

This sequence joins TRBV3-2 and TRBJ2-1; TRBD1 was called by the table and not checked on the DNA. TRBV3-2 corresponds to a pseudogene. CDR3 length: 14 amino acids. CDR3 sequence reads: CASSPWTGGNEQFF. DNA for the CDR3: TGTGCCAGCAGCCCCTGGACAGGGGGCAATGAGCAGTTCTTC.

The chain recombines TRBV29-1 with TRBJ1-1; 9 bases are a match to TRBD1. J was trimmed by 8 bases and V by 4 bases; bases with no gene match: 11. The length of the CDR3 is 14 residues. Germline CDR1 is SQVTM and CDR2 is ANQGSEA. CDR3 protein: CSVVGTGPGLEAFF. The CDR3, as DNA: TGCAGCGTTGTGGGGACAGGGCCTGGGTTGGAAGCTTTCTTT.

A word on this clonotype: At one of its ends the junction is not consistent with the germline gene, which may arise from a read error. The genes are TRBV10-3 and TRBJ1-4; the D gene is possibly TRBD1 (5 bases). This CDR3 contains 14 residues. Germline assignment: CDR1 ENHRY and CDR2 SYGVKD. The CDR3 DNA reads TGTGCCATCGGTGAGTCGGCAGGGAGCGAAAAACTGTTTTTT. Amino acid sequence: CAIGESAGSEKLFF.

This clonotype was counted a single time. An end of the junction does not agree with germline; a read error may underlie this. The chain carries TRBV7-6 and TRBJ2-5; 10 bases fit TRBD2. The length of the CDR3 is 14 residues. CDR1 is SGHVS, CDR2 FNYEAQ, per germline. CDR3 sequence (DNA): TGTGCCAGCACCTTAGCGGGGGGAGGAGAGACCCAGTACTTC. Protein product: CASTLAGGGETQYF.

At least ten counts were recorded for this clonotype. This chain connects TRBV5-1 to TRBJ2-5; tentatively, D is TRBD1 (5 bases). CDR1 and CDR2 (germline): SGHRS, YFSETQ. V lost 0 bases and J lost 1, with 10 bases in between. CDR3 length equals 15 residues. CDR3 sequence (DNA): TGCGCCAGCAGCTTGGCCGGGCAGGGCCAAGAGACCCAGTACTTC. As protein: CASSLAGQGQETQYF.

V and J are TRBV5-1 and TRBJ2-5, with TRBD2 matching over 9 bases. Germline trimming cut 8 bases from V and 4 bases from J; bases unmatched to any gene: 9. Germline V gene data show CDR1 as SGHRS and CDR2 as YFSETQ. The CDR3 is 14 residues long. CDR3 in amino acids: CARGHSGSSETQYF. The CDR3 bases are TGCGCCAGAGGCCATAGCGGGAGTTCAGAGACCCAGTACTTC.

Regarding this clonotype: A much larger clone lies a single base off, so this may be a read error. This chain links TRBV20-1 with TRBJ2-1, with TRBD2 matching 11 bases. The CDR3 has 17 residues. Trimming removed 0 bases from V and 6 bases from J; junction bases left unmatched: 10. CDR1 and CDR2 from the germline V gene are DFQATT and SNEGSKA (reference sequence). As DNA, the CDR3 is TGCAGTGCTAGAGACCGGGGGCGACTAGCGGGGAGCAATGAGCAGTTCTTC. Its translation: CSARDRGRLAGSNEQFF.

This clonotype was detected a few times. The CDR3 nucleotides are TGTGCCAGAAGATCGGGACGGAGCCTACGAGAGCAGTACTTC. Its translation: CARRSGRSLREQYF. The chain joins TRBV25-1 to TRBJ2-7; D could derive from TRBD1 or TRBD2 (5 bases each). Germline V CDR1 and CDR2: MGHDK, SYGVNS. V lost 9 bases to trimming and J lost 7 bases, with 22 bases between them. The CDR3 has 14 amino acids.

The chain links TRBV5-4 to TRBJ1-4; the D is unclear. The CDR3 runs 13 residues. V lost 4 bases to trimming and J lost 7 bases, with 11 bases between them. Per the germline V gene, CDR1 is SGHNT and CDR2 is YYREEE (reference sequence). The DNA for the CDR3 is TGTGCCAGCAGCGACTGGACGGTTGAAAAACTGTTTTTT. Protein product: CASSDWTVEKLFF.

The V gene is TRBV2, the J gene TRBJ2-7, with 7 bases fitting TRBD1. The CDR3 has 14 amino acids. CDR1 is SNHLY and CDR2 is FYNNEI in the germline V gene. J was trimmed by 2 bases and V by 8 bases; bases with no gene match: 9. The CDR3 sequence is CASSPSTGTYEQYF. DNA for the CDR3: TGTGCCAGCTCACCTTCGACAGGGACCTACGAGCAGTACTTC.

The sample holds many counts of this clonotype. This rearrangement joins TRBV19 to TRBJ2-7, with TRBD1 matching over 7 bases. Germline CDR1 reads LNHDA; CDR2 reads SQIVND (reference sequence). Unmatched junction bases numbered 6, after V lost 4 bases and J lost 0 bases. The CDR3 is 15 amino acids. The CDR3, as DNA: TGTGCCAGTAGTAATCCTAACAGGGGCTCCTACGAGCAGTACTTC. Amino acid sequence: CASSNPNRGSYEQYF.

The chain recombines TRBV12-3 or TRBV12-4 with TRBJ1-1; the D is unclear. The CDR3 sequence is 11 residues long. V was shortened by 6 bases and J by 7 bases, with 9 bases between the two germline ends. The CDR3 loop is CASRDRVEAFF. The CDR3 DNA reads TGTGCCAGCAGGGATCGGGTTGAAGCTTTCTTT.

The V call is TRBV2, the J call TRBJ2-5, with 7 nucleotides matching TRBD2. The CDR3 extends over 15 amino acids. Germline V lookup: CDR1 SNHLY, CDR2 FYNNEI. Trimming removed 8 bases from V and 7 bases from J; junction bases left unmatched: 16. The CDR3 here is CASSPPGTTSGTQYF. CDR3 bases: TGTGCCAGCTCACCACCAGGGACTACCTCAGGGACCCAGTACTTC.

The CDR3 DNA is TGTGCCAGCAGCCTGGGGGCTGGAAACACCATATATTTT. It is translated as CASSLGAGNTIYF. The chain is built from TRBV7-9 and TRBJ1-3, with D perhaps matching TRBD1 (5 bases). Trimming removed 5 bases from V and 2 bases from J, with 7 bases in between. CDR3 length equals 13 residues. Germline V CDR1 and CDR2: SEHNR, FQNEAQ (reference sequence).

For this clonotype: A single base separates this from a much larger clone, so it may be a read error. The chain employs TRBV16 and TRBJ1-2; no firm D call. The CDR3 loop spans 12 amino acids. The germline V gene encodes CDR1 KGHSY and CDR2 FQNENV. This CDR3 is CTSSQSNYGYTF. The DNA for the CDR3 is TGTACCAGCAGCCAGTCTAACTATGGCTACACCTTC.

The chain combines TRBV19 with TRBJ2-5; TRBD1 is a possible D gene (6 bases). The germline V and J ends were trimmed by 7 bases and 7 bases, with 16 bases remaining between them. The CDR3 is 13 residues long. Germline V gene data show CDR1 as LNHDA and CDR2 as SQIVND (reference sequence). As DNA, the CDR3 is TGTGCCAGTATGGAACAGGGTGGTTTGACCCAGTACTTC. Encoded protein: CASMEQGGLTQYF.

V gene TRBV19 combines with J gene TRBJ1-2, with D possibly matching TRBD1 (5 bases). This CDR3 has 13 residues. CDR1 and CDR2 (germline): LNHDA, SQIVND (reference sequence). Between the trimmed V and J ends, which lost 7 bases and 2 bases, there was a span of 11 bases. The CDR3 region has the DNA TGTGCCAGTAATGGGGGTGGGAACTATGGCTACACCTTC. Residues: CASNGGGNYGYTF.

This clonotype came up many times. J is TRBJ1-5 and V is TRBV6-1; the D gene is possibly TRBD1 (6 bases). This CDR3 comprises 13 residues. The germline V and J ends were trimmed by 10 bases and 6 bases, with 16 bases remaining between them. Germline lookup yields CDR1 MNHNS and CDR2 SASEGT. This chain's CDR3 is CAILGGQGQPQHF. The CDR3 region has the DNA TGTGCCATTCTAGGGGGTCAGGGTCAGCCCCAGCATTTT.

This clonotype showed up just a few times. V and J are TRBV3-1 and TRBJ1-1, with 8 bases aligning to TRBD1. CDR3 size: 14 residues. Germline trimming cut 4 bases from V and 10 bases from J; bases unmatched to any gene: 11. Germline V gene data show CDR1 as LGHDT and CDR2 as YNNKEL (reference sequence). The CDR3 protein is CASSLLSGGGGAFF. The CDR3 DNA reads as TGTGCCAGCAGCCTTTTATCAGGGGGCGGAGGAGCTTTCTTT.

This chain joins TRBV9 and TRBJ2-5; TRBD1 agrees at 7 bases. The CDR3 runs 14 residues. V shed 3 bases, J shed 4 bases, and the junction held 6 bases outside the gene matches. CDR1 is SGDLS and CDR2 is YYNGEE in the germline V gene. As DNA, the CDR3 is TGTGCCAGCAGCGCCCGACAGGGTGGAGAGACCCAGTACTTC. This encodes CASSARQGGETQYF. Combining the CDR3 with reference TRBV9 and TRBJ2-5 gives the whole variable domain DSGVTQTPKHLITATGQRVTLRCSPRSGDLSVYWYQQSLDQGLQFLIQYYNGEERAKGNILERFSAQQFPDLHSELNLSSLELGDSALYFCASSARQGGETQYFGPGTRLLVL.

This clonotype was detected only once. V gene TRBV16 combines with J gene TRBJ1-2; D might be TRBD1 (5 bases). Trimming stripped 6 bases from V and 0 bases from J, with 11 bases between. CDR3 length: 14 residues. Per germline, CDR1 KGHSY and CDR2 FQNENV. The CDR3 sequence is CASSPGHTNYGYTF. The CDR3 DNA reads as TGTGCCAGCAGTCCAGGACACACTAACTATGGCTACACCTTC.

The chain links TRBV24-1 to TRBJ1-1; 9 bases line up with TRBD1. V lost 1 base, J lost 4 bases, and 9 bases stayed unmatched. CDR3 size: 17 residues. Germline CDR1 is KGHDR and CDR2 is SFDVKD. This CDR3 is CATSDFRDRDRFTEAFF. In DNA, the CDR3 is TGTGCCACCAGTGATTTTAGGGACAGGGATCGGTTCACTGAAGCTTTCTTT.

The chain employs TRBV24-1 and TRBJ2-3; D not certain. With 7 bases removed from V and 6 bases from J, the gap between germline ends came to 7 bases. Germline lookup yields CDR1 KGHDR and CDR2 SFDVKD. This CDR3 region has 11 residues. The CDR3 region has the DNA TGTGCCACCAGCATGGTGGATACGCAGTATTTT. As protein: CATSMVDTQYF.

V is TRBV10-3 and J is TRBJ2-7, with unresolved D. The CDR3 consists of 11 residues. V shed 2 bases and J shed 4 bases, with 3 bases lying between them. Germline CDR1 is ENHRY and CDR2 is SYGVKD. The CDR3 spells CAISETYEQYF. The DNA of the CDR3 is TGTGCCATCAGTGAGACGTACGAGCAGTACTTC.

The rearrangement uses TRBV29-1 and TRBJ2-5, with 8 bases identical to TRBD1. The CDR3 loop spans 13 amino acids. Trimming cost V 6 bases and J 3 bases; bases outside gene matches: 6. Germline V gene sequence: CDR1 SQVTM, CDR2 ANQGSEA. CDR3 coding DNA: TGCAGCGTCGATCGGGACAGGAAAGAGACCCAGTACTTC. This translates into CSVDRDRKETQYF.

This clonotype appeared many times. V usage is TRBV29-1 and J usage is TRBJ2-1, with D uncertain. CDR1 and CDR2 (germline): SQVTM, ANQGSEA. This CDR3 is 14 amino acids long. V was shortened by 4 bases and J by 7 bases, with 17 bases between the two germline ends. The CDR3 sequence: CSVVLSMTRNEQFF. The DNA of the CDR3 is TGCAGCGTTGTACTCAGTATGACCCGGAATGAGCAGTTCTTC.

This clonotype has at least ten counts. The chain uses TRBV19 and TRBJ1-2; a possible D gene is TRBD1 (6 bases). CDR3 length: 15 amino acids. The germline gives CDR1 LNHDA, CDR2 SQIVND (reference sequence). Trimming removed 5 bases at V and 4 bases at J, with 17 bases between. The CDR3: CASSALQGPLYGYTF. The CDR3 nucleotides are TGTGCCAGTAGTGCATTACAGGGCCCCCTCTATGGCTACACCTTC.

A remark on this clonotype: This is likely a read error, given that the CDR3 carries no conserved phenylalanine or tryptophan at its end. The DNA is left out, because the CDR3 cannot be placed on it with certainty; the CDR3 is given as TCRdb lists it. V gene TRBV15 combines with J gene TRBJ2-5; the table's D call of TRBD1 was not tested on the DNA. CDR1 and CDR2 from the germline V gene are LNHNV and YYDKDF (reference sequence). The CDR3 is 14 residues long, ends included. The CDR3 loop reads CATSSLDSRQVRFL.